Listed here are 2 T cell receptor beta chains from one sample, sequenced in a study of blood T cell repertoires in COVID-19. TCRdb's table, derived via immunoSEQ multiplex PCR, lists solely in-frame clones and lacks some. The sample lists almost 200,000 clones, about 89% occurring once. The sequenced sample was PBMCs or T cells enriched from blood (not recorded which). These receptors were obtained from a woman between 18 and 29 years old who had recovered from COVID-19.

CDR3 coding DNA: TGTGCCAGCAGCTTGATCGGGACAGGGATGTACGAGCAGTACTTC. Translating gives CASSLIGTGMYEQYF. The V and J genes are TRBV5-5 and TRBJ2-7; TRBD1 matches 9 bases. Germline CDR1 SGHKS, CDR2 YYEKEE (reference sequence). The CDR3 length is 15 residues. The V segment lost 1 base and the J segment 4 bases; nucleotides outside the gene matches: 6.

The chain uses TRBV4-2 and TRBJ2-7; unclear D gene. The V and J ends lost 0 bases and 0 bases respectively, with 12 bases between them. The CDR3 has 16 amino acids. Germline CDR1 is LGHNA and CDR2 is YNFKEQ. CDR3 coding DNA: TGTGCCAGCAGCCAAGATTGGGCTGGTATCTCCTACGAGCAGTACTTC. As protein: CASSQDWAGISYEQYF.